Below, 12 T cell receptor beta chains from the same sample are listed, as sequenced in a study of cytomegalovirus exposure and HLA in healthy donors. Use of 60 Vbeta and 13 Jbeta primers characterized the PCR. Some clones are missing from TCRdb's copy, which holds only in-frame ones; the method was immunoSEQ multiplex PCR. This table has roughly 250,000 clones, approximately 84% appearing once. The sample was PBMCs. Receptors were obtained from a woman aged 40-49 years in good health and CMV-seropositive.

J is TRBJ2-2 and V is TRBV7-3, with 7 bases fitting TRBD2. The V segment lost 1 base and the J segment 5 bases; nucleotides outside the gene matches: 1. CDR1 and CDR2 from the germline V gene are SGHTA and FQGTGA. This CDR3 spans 14 amino acids. CDR3 DNA: TGTGCCAGCAGCTTAAATAGCGGGACCGGGGAGCTGTTTTTT. This encodes CASSLNSGTGELFF.

The CDR3 loop reads CASSVGVGEGSPGELFF. The DNA for the CDR3 is TGTGCCAGCAGCGTAGGAGTTGGTGAGGGAAGCCCCGGGGAGCTGTTTTTT. This chain connects TRBV9 to TRBJ2-2; weak D call: TRBD2 (5 bases). Deletions cut 0 bases from V and 6 bases from J, with 18 bases between. CDR3 length equals 17 residues. CDR1 and CDR2 (germline): SGDLS, YYNGEE. Full variable domain (remainder filled in from reference TRBV9 and TRBJ2-2): DSGVTQTPKHLITATGQRVTLRCSPRSGDLSVYWYQQSLDQGLQFLIQYYNGEERAKGNILERFSAQQFPDLHSELNLSSLELGDSALYFCASSVGVGEGSPGELFFGEGSRLTVL.

A few counts support this clone. The chain uses TRBV5-4 and TRBJ2-1; 9 nucleotides match TRBD2. Unmatched junction bases numbered 3, after V lost 0 bases and J lost 5 bases. In germline, CDR1 is SGHNT, CDR2 YYREEE (reference sequence). CDR3 size: 15 residues. CDR3 sequence (DNA): TGTGCCAGCAGCTTGGGACTAGCGGACCACAATGAGCAGTTCTTC. Protein: CASSLGLADHNEQFF. Combining the CDR3 with reference TRBV5-4 and TRBJ2-1 gives the whole variable domain ETGVTQSPTHLIKTRGQQVTLRCSSQSGHNTVSWYQQALGQGPQFIFQYYREEENGRGNFPPRFSGLQFPNYSSELNVNALELDDSALYLCASSLGLADHNEQFFGPGTRLTVL.

This clone was found a few times. The rearrangement links TRBV6-1 to TRBJ2-7, with D tentatively TRBD2 (5 bases). In germline, CDR1 is MNHNS, CDR2 SASEGT. This CDR3 spans 10 amino acids. Trimming took off 6 bases at V and 7 bases at J, with 7 bases between the two ends. CDR3 nucleotide sequence: TGTGCCAGCAGGGGCGGGGAGCAGTACTTC. Encoded protein: CASRGGEQYF.

The V and J genes are TRBV27 and TRBJ1-1; 7 nucleotides align to TRBD1. Germline CDR1 and CDR2: MNHEY and SMNVEV (reference sequence). V lost 11 bases and J lost 4; bases outside the gene matches: 10. The length of the CDR3 is 13 residues. The CDR3 here is CAPEEGATTEAFF. The CDR3, as DNA: TGTGCCCCAGAGGAGGGGGCGACCACTGAAGCTTTCTTT.

The V call is TRBV6-5, the J call TRBJ1-2; TRBD1 aligns across 7 bases. The CDR3 sequence is 15 residues long. CDR1 is MNHEY and CDR2 is SVGAGI in the germline V gene. The V gene end was trimmed by 1 base and the J gene end by 6 bases; junction bases not matched to a gene: 8. CDR3 in DNA: TGTGCCAGCAGTTACTTCCCCTCCGGGACAGATGGCTACACCTTC. Its protein product is CASSYFPSGTDGYTF.

The V gene is TRBV14, the J gene TRBJ2-1, with 11 bases identical to TRBD2. The CDR3 is made up of 19 amino acids. CDR1 and CDR2 from the germline V gene are SGHDN and FVKESK. V trimming: 3 bases; J trimming: 0 bases; junction bases outside the gene matches: 10. In nucleotides, the CDR3 is TGTGCCAGCAGCCATCTAGCGGGAGGACATGTAAGCTCCTACAATGAGCAGTTCTTC. Protein product: CASSHLAGGHVSSYNEQFF. Full variable domain (missing parts from reference TRBV14 and TRBJ2-1): EAGVTQFPSHSVIEKGQTVTLRCDPISGHDNLYWYRRVMGKEIKFLLHFVKESKQDESGMPNNRFLAERTGGTYSTLKVQPAELEDSGVYFCASSHLAGGHVSSYNEQFFGPGTRLTVL.

The chain uses TRBV10-3 and TRBJ2-7; 9 positions agree with TRBD2. The V segment lost 3 bases and the J segment 4 bases; nucleotides outside the gene matches: 19. The germline V gene has CDR1 ENHRY and CDR2 SYGVKD. The CDR3 has 19 residues. The CDR3 spells CAISDPGASGKGGQYEQYF. For the CDR3, the DNA is TGTGCCATCAGTGATCCGGGGGCTAGCGGGAAGGGGGGCCAATACGAGCAGTACTTC.

The chain employs TRBV19 and TRBJ2-1; weak D call: TRBD2 (6 bases). The germline V gene has CDR1 LNHDA and CDR2 SQIVND (reference sequence). The CDR3 runs 15 residues. V shed 1 base and J shed 9 bases, with 16 bases lying between them. The chain's CDR3 is CASSIAGEGVVEQFF. Here the CDR3 DNA reads TGTGCCAGTAGTATAGCGGGAGAAGGGGTAGTTGAGCAGTTCTTC.

The chain links TRBV5-4 to TRBJ2-7, with D possibly matching TRBD2 (6 bases). Trimming took off 4 bases at V and 3 bases at J, with 17 bases between the two ends. The CDR3 consists of 15 residues. Germline values: CDR1 SGHNT, CDR2 YYREEE (reference sequence). Written as DNA, the CDR3 is TGTGCCAGCAGCCCGGGTGGGGGGTCACACTACGAGCAGTACTTC. Its protein product is CASSPGGGSHYEQYF.

The chain carries TRBV7-9 and TRBJ2-3; possible D gene TRBD2, 5 bases. The germline V gene has CDR1 SEHNR and CDR2 FQNEAQ (reference sequence). The CDR3 spans 16 residues. V was pared by 4 bases and J by 0 bases, with 14 bases between. The CDR3 is CASSWWGAVSTDTQYF. CDR3 bases: TGTGCCAGCAGCTGGTGGGGAGCGGTCAGCACAGATACGCAGTATTTT.

The V and J genes are TRBV28 and TRBJ1-4; 7 nucleotides align to TRBD1. The length of the CDR3 is 15 residues. The junction had 4 bases not matched to a gene; V was cut back by 3 bases and J by 3 bases. Germline CDR1 is MDHEN and CDR2 is SYDVKM. The CDR3 nucleotides are TGTGCCAGCAGTTTGCCCGGGACAGCTAATGAAAAACTGTTTTTT. Amino acids: CASSLPGTANEKLFF.